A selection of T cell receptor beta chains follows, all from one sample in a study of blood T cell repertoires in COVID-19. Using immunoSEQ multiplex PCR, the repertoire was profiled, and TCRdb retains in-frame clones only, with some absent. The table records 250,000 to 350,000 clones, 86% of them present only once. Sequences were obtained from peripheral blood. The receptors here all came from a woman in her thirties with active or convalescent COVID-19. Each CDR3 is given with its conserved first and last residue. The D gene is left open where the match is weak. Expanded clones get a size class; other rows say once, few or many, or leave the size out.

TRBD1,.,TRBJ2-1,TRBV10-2,CASSEWGAGGNEQFF
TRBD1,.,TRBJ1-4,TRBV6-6,CASRTGQVEKLFF
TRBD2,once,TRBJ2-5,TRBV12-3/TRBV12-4,CASEGGGTQYF
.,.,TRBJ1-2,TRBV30,CAWSVRQDKSYTF
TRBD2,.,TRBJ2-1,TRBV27,CASSSGGGSYNEQFF
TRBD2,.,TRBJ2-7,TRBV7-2,CAGSQRGGGDEQYF
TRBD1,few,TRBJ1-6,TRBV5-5,CASSSQGERSPLHF
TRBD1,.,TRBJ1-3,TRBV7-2,CASTTGVRDTIYF
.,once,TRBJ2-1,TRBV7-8,CASSLILGQTINEQFF
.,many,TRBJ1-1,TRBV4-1,CASSLGDVAGLTGTEAFF
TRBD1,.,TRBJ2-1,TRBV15,CATSRNPGQNYNEQFF
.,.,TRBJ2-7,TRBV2,CASSERRGSYEQYF
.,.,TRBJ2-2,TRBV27,CASSSPPGGELFF
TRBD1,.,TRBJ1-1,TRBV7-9,CASIPTDRGLSTEAFF
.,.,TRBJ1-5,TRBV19,CASSMQGRTEPQHF
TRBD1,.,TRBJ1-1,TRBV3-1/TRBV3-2,CASSQITGGGAEAFF
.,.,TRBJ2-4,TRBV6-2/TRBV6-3,CASSYQAGNIQYF
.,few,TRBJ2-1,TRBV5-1,CASSLERDEQFF
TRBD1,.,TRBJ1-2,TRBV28,CASSSGTGIMEYYGYTF
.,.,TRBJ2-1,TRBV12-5,CASGSPNEQFF
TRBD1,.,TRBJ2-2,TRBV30,CAGTRTGSSGELFF
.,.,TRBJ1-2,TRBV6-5,CASSSHQRYRNGYTF
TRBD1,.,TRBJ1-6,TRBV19,CASRPVGRGFSNSPLHF
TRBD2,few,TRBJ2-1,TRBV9,CASSPEGAGPDNEQFF
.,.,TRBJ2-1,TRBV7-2,CASSLASRVDNEQFF
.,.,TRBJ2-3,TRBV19,CASNLQGTDTQYF
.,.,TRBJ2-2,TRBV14,CASSQVGLLNTGELFF
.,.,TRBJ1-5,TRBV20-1,CSASGSTNQPQHF
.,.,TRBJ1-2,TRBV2,CASSELGGYGYTF
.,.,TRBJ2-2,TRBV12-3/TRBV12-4,CASTSNPGELFF
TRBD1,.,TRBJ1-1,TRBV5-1,CASSLEGTVEAFF